These T cell receptor beta chains were read from a single sample in a study of shared clonotypes between healthy human individuals. Sequencing was performed with immunoSEQ multiplex PCR; in TCRdb, only in-frame clones are kept and a portion is missing. Of fewer than 400,000 clones detected, roughly 70% appear once; the ten largest clones hold 10%. The sample comprised memory CD4+ T cells sorted from blood. Source of these receptors: a young man in good health. Both conserved end residues are part of each CDR3. D genes are given only for firm matches. Not every row has a clone size; where given, it reads once, few, many or a size class.

clone_size j_call d_call v_call cdr3_nt cdr3_aa
- TRBJ2-4 - TRBV5-8 TGTGCCAGCAGCTTACGAGGGTTGAGCATTCAGTACTTC CASSLRGLSIQYF
once TRBJ2-5 - TRBV21-1 TGTGCCAGCAGCCCCTGGCCGGGACAGGGAGAGACCCAGTACTTC CASSPWPGQGETQYF
- TRBJ2-7 - TRBV6-1 TGTGCCAGCAGTGCCGACAGGACCTACGAGCAGTACTTC CASSADRTYEQYF
- TRBJ2-3 - TRBV4-3 TGCGCCAGCAGCCAAGTCGGGAGAGACACAGATACGCAGTATTTT CASSQVGRDTDTQYF
few TRBJ2-1 - TRBV2 TGTGCCAGCAGTGCTTATGCTGAGCAGTTCTTC CASSAYAEQFF
- TRBJ2-1 - TRBV7-9 TGTGCCAGCAGACCAAGCCTAGGATCCTACAATGAGCAGTTCTTC CASRPSLGSYNEQFF
- TRBJ2-1 TRBD2 TRBV29-1 TGCAGCGTTGATTGGAGCGGGGTCTACAATGAGCAGTTCTTC CSVDWSGVYNEQFF
- TRBJ2-1 - TRBV7-2 TGTGCCAGCAGCCCGCCAGGGCGCGATGAGCAGTTCTTC CASSPPGRDEQFF
- TRBJ2-3 - TRBV7-2 TGTGCCACCCTTCGGTCCACATACACAGATACGCAGTATTTT CATLRSTYTDTQYF
- TRBJ2-5 TRBD2 TRBV5-4 TGTGCCAGCAGCTTGGGACTAGCGGGAGGTAAAGAGACCCAGTACTTC CASSLGLAGGKETQYF
- TRBJ1-2 - TRBV4-1 TGCGCCAGCAGCCAGGTCATAACAGAACACTATGGCTACACCTTC CASSQVITEHYGYTF
- TRBJ2-1 TRBD2 TRBV5-4 TGTGCCAGCAGCTCTAGCGGGAGAATTGCTGAGCAGTTCTTC CASSSSGRIAEQFF
few TRBJ2-3 - TRBV5-4 TGTGCCAGCAGCCGCCCTCCTAGCACAGATACGCAGTATTTT CASSRPPSTDTQYF
- TRBJ1-4 TRBD1 TRBV7-6 TGTGCCAGCAGCTTTGCTGGACAGGGAAGCGGGAGTGAAAAACTGTTTTTT CASSFAGQGSGSEKLFF
- TRBJ1-2 TRBD1 TRBV29-1 TGCAGCGTTGGGACAGGGAATGGCTACACCTTC CSVGTGNGYTF
- TRBJ2-3 - TRBV18 TGTGCCAGCTCCCCCGAATCCGTTATGGATACGCAGTATTTT CASSPESVMDTQYF
- TRBJ2-2 TRBD1 TRBV2 TGTGCCAGCAGCCTGGACAGGACTTACACCGGGGAGCTGTTTTTT CASSLDRTYTGELFF
- TRBJ2-1 - TRBV28 TGTGCCAGCAGTACCTCACAGGGGTGGCGGGAGTCCGATGAGCAGTTCTTC CASSTSQGWRESDEQFF
- TRBJ2-1 - TRBV7-2 TGTGCCAGCAGCTTCGGACCAAGCTCCTACAATGAGCAGTTCTTC CASSFGPSSYNEQFF
- TRBJ2-5 TRBD2 TRBV5-1 TGCGCCAGCAGCACTACCTTGGGACTAGCGGGAGGGGAGACCCAGTACTTC CASSTTLGLAGGETQYF
few TRBJ1-2 - TRBV5-6 TGTGCCAGCAGCCGAGAGGGGTCCTCCTATGGCTACACCTTC CASSREGSSYGYTF
- TRBJ1-1 TRBD1 TRBV7-9 TGTGCCAGCAGCTTGAGACAGGGAAACACTGAAGCTTTCTTT CASSLRQGNTEAFF
- TRBJ2-5 - TRBV5-3 TGTGCCAGAAGCGCACAAGAGACCCAGTACTTC CARSAQETQYF
- TRBJ2-7 TRBD2 TRBV28 TGTGCCAGCCGGGGGGACTCCCGATGGGGAGGTGAGCAGTACTTC CASRGDSRWGGEQYF
- TRBJ2-2 TRBD1 TRBV5-6 TGTGCCAGCAGCTGGGACAGGAGGAACACCGGGGAGCTGTTTTTT CASSWDRRNTGELFF
- TRBJ2-3 TRBD2 TRBV28 TGTGCCAGCAGTCCAAGCGGGATAACTAGCACAGATACGCAGTATTTT CASSPSGITSTDTQYF
few TRBJ2-1 TRBD2 TRBV7-8 TGTGCCAGCAGCTTTGGGAGGGGACCTCGAAAGCAGTTCTTC CASSFGRGPRKQFF
- TRBJ2-3 TRBD1 TRBV6-6 TGTGCCAGCAGTACGTGGACAGGGGGCGGCACAGATACGCAGTATTTT CASSTWTGGGTDTQYF
- TRBJ2-7 - TRBV5-4 TGTGCCAGCAGCCATGACAGAACCTACGAGCAGTACTTC CASSHDRTYEQYF
- TRBJ2-2 TRBD2 TRBV5-1 TGCGCCAGCAGCTTGGATGCTAGCGGAGGCGGGGAGCTGTTTTTT CASSLDASGGGELFF
- TRBJ1-2 - TRBV4-1 TGCGCCAGCAGCCTAGGCAAGGGGGGTAACTATGGCTACACCTTC CASSLGKGGNYGYTF
- TRBJ1-4 - TRBV5-6 TGTGCCAGCAACCGCAGGGCCAGAATTGCAACTAATGAAAAACTGTTTTTT CASNRRARIATNEKLFF
- TRBJ2-5 - TRBV7-8 TGTGCCAGCAGCTTCGAACAAGAGACCCAGTACTTC CASSFEQETQYF
- TRBJ1-1 TRBD1 TRBV5-1 TGCGCCAGCAGCTCACGGACAGGGGAAGCTTTCTTT CASSSRTGEAFF
- TRBJ2-3 - TRBV27 TGTGCCAGCAACGACAAGTACTTCACAGATACGCAGTATTTT CASNDKYFTDTQYF
- TRBJ2-5 - TRBV4-2 TGTGCCAGCAGCCGAAAGAGCTACAGCGCGGAGACCCAGTACTTC CASSRKSYSAETQYF
- TRBJ1-5 - TRBV15 TGTGCCACCAGCAGAGGAGGGGTCAATCAGCCCCAGCATTTT CATSRGGVNQPQHF
- TRBJ2-7 - TRBV7-9 TGTGCCAGCAGCCCCCAACCGACTGGTGTATCCTACGAGCAGTACTTC CASSPQPTGVSYEQYF
- TRBJ1-3 - TRBV6-5 TGTGCCAGCAGTTACTCGCCAGGGGATCGAAACACCATATATTTT CASSYSPGDRNTIYF
- TRBJ2-3 - TRBV5-1 TGCGCCAGCAGCGGGAGCAGCGGTGGGAAAGATACGCAGTATTTT CASSGSSGGKDTQYF
- TRBJ2-5 TRBD1 TRBV28 TGTGCCAGCAGTTTGGGACAGGGGGATAGGGGGACCCAGTACTTC CASSLGQGDRGTQYF
- TRBJ1-5 - TRBV28 TGTGCCAGCAGACCACCGGGTTTCCTTCAGCCCCAGCATTTT CASRPPGFLQPQHF
once TRBJ2-3 TRBD2 TRBV7-9 TGTGCCAGCAGCTGGGAGGGCCCCCCCACAGATACGCAGTATTTT CASSWEGPPTDTQYF
few TRBJ2-5 TRBD2 TRBV29-1 TGCAGCGTTAGTCGGAGCGGGAGTAGTCGGGAAAAGACCCAGTACTTC CSVSRSGSSREKTQYF
once TRBJ1-1 - TRBV7-8 TGTGCCAGCAGCTTAGATCAGTACACGAACACTGAAGCTTTCTTT CASSLDQYTNTEAFF
- TRBJ2-7 TRBD1 TRBV19 TGTGCCAGTAGTACCGTGACAGGGGAAGGCGAGCAGTACTTC CASSTVTGEGEQYF
- TRBJ2-1 - TRBV18 TGTGCCAGCTCAGGGGTCGATCGTACTGAGCAGTTCTTC CASSGVDRTEQFF
- TRBJ2-7 - TRBV14 TGTGCCAGCAGCCAACCCGACAGACACTACGAGCAGTACTTC CASSQPDRHYEQYF
- TRBJ2-5 - TRBV11-2 TGTGCCAGCAGCTTAGTAGCGGCCGAAGAGACCCAGTACTTC CASSLVAAEETQYF
- TRBJ2-5 - TRBV5-6 TGTGCCAGCAGCTTTAGTTCCCAAATCCCCATCGGAGAGACCCAGTACTTC CASSFSSQIPIGETQYF
- TRBJ2-1 - TRBV7-9 TGTGCCATCCCTTTTAAGACGGGACCCTACAATGAGCAGTTCTTC CAIPFKTGPYNEQFF
few TRBJ2-1 - TRBV19 TGTGCCAGTAGTGCTGATGGGAACTCCTACAATGAGCAGTTCTTC CASSADGNSYNEQFF
- TRBJ2-3 - TRBV5-8 TGTGCCAGCAGGGCGCTCTCCATCACAGATACGCAGTATTTT CASRALSITDTQYF
- TRBJ2-7 TRBD2 TRBV10-2 TGCGCCAGCTCGCCCCAATTAGCGGGAGGGGCCGCCTTCTCCTACGAGCAGTACTTC CASSPQLAGGAAFSYEQYF
- TRBJ2-2 - TRBV7-3 TGTGCCAGCAGCTTTACAAGCGGCTGGAACACCGGGGAGCTGTTTTTT CASSFTSGWNTGELFF
- TRBJ2-2 TRBD2 TRBV15 TGTGCCACCAGCAGTCAAGCGGGAGGGTACACCGGGGAGCTGTTTTTT CATSSQAGGYTGELFF
- TRBJ2-2 - TRBV18 TGTGCCAGCTCCCCCAACACCGGGGAGCTGTTTTTT CASSPNTGELFF
- TRBJ2-1 - TRBV28 TGTGCCAGCAGTTTAAACTACAATGAGCAGTTCTTC CASSLNYNEQFF
- TRBJ1-2 TRBD1 TRBV7-2 TGTGCCAGCAGCTCACAGGGGAGAGGCTACACCTTC CASSSQGRGYTF
- TRBJ2-5 TRBD1 TRBV2 TGTGCCGGCCGGGACAGGGCCGAGACCCAGTACTTC CAGRDRAETQYF